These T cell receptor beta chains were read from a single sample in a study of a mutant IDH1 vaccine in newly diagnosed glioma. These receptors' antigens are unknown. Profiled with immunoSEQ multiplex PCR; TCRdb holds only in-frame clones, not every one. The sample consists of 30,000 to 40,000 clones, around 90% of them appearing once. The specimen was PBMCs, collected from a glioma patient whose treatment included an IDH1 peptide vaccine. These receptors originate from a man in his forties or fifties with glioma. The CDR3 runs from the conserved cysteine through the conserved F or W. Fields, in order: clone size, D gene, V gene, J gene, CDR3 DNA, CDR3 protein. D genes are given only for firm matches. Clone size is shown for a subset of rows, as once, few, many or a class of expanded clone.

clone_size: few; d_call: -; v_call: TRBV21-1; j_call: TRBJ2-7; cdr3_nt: TGTGCCAACCGGGGGCTCTACGAGCAGTACTTC; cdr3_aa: CANRGLYEQYF
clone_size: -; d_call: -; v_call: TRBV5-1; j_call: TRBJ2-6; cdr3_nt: TGCGCCAGCAGCTTGTGGAAAACTGGTCCCTCTGGGGCCAACGTCCTGACTTTC; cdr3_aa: CASSLWKTGPSGANVLTF
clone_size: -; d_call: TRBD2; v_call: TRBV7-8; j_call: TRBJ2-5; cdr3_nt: TGTGCCAGCAGCTCCCTAGCGGGGGGGATCGGAGAGACCCAGTACTTC; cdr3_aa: CASSSLAGGIGETQYF
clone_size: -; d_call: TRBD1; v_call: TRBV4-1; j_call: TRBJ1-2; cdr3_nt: TGCGCCAGCAGCTACCGCCGCGTTGGGACAGCATATGGCTACACCTTC; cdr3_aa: CASSYRRVGTAYGYTF
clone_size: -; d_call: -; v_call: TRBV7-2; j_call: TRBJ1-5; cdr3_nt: TGTGCCAGCAGCCAACTGACAGGGCCCCAGCATTTT; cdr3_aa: CASSQLTGPQHF
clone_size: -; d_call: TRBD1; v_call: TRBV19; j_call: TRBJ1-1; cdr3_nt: TGTGCCAGTAGTCGGAACAGGGGGACTGAAGCTTTCTTT; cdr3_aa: CASSRNRGTEAFF
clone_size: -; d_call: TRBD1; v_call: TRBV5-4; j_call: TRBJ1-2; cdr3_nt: TGTGCCAGCAGCTCATTCAAGGGACAGGTTAATGGCTACACCTTC; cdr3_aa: CASSSFKGQVNGYTF
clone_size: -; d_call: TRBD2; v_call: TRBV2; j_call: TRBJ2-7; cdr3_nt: TGTGCCAGCAGGCGCGGGAGGGCCGGCCCCGAGCAGTACTTC; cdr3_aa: CASRRGRAGPEQYF
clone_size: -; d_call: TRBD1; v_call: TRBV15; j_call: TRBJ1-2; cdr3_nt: TGTGCCACCAGCAGACCATCCAGGGAGAGGGGGCGAGGCGATTACTACACCTTC; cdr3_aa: CATSRPSRERGRGDYYTF
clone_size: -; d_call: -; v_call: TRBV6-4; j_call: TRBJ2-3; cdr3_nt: TGTGCCAGCAGTGAGTCGGAGGACCCCACAGATACGCAGTATTTT; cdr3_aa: CASSESEDPTDTQYF
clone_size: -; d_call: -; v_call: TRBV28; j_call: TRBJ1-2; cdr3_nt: TGTGCCAGGGCCAAGGACAGTAACTATGGCTACACCTTC; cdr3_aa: CARAKDSNYGYTF
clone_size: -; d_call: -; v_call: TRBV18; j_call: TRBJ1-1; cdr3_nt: TGTGCCAGCTCACCAGGGGCTGAAGCTTTCTTT; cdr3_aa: CASSPGAEAFF
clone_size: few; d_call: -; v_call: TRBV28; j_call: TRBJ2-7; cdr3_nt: TGTGCCAGCAGTTTACCCTGGCCTGGACTGAAAGACACTGGCCCCTCCTCCTACGAGCAGTACTTC; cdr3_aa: CASSLPWPGLKDTGPSSYEQYF
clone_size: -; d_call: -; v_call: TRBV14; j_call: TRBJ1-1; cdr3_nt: TGTGCCAGCAGCCAAGAGAGGGTCAGGGGTCTGGGTGAAGCTTTCTTT; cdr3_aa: CASSQERVRGLGEAFF
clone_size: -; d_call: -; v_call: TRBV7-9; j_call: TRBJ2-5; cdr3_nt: TGTGCCAGCAGCTTACAGGGTTGGGAAGAGACCCAGTACTTC; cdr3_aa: CASSLQGWEETQYF
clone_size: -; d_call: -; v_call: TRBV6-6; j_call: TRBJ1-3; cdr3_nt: TGTGCCAGCAGTTACCCCTCCGGAAACACCATATATTTT; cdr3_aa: CASSYPSGNTIYF
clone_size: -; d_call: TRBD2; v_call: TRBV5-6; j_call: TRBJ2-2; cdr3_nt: TGTGCCAGCAGCTTGTTGGGACTAGCGGGGTTTAACACCGGGGAGCTGTTTTTT; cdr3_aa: CASSLLGLAGFNTGELFF
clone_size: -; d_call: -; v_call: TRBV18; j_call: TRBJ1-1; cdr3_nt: TGTGCCAGCTCATCGGGGGACGGGGGGACTGAAGCTTTCTTT; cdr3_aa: CASSSGDGGTEAFF
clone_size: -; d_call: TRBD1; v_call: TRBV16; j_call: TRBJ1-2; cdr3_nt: TGTGCCAGCAGCCAAATCCGGGACAGGGGCCATCCTTATTATGGCTACACCTTC; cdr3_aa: CASSQIRDRGHPYYGYTF
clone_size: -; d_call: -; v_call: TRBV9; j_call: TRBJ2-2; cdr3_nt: TGTGCCAGCAGCGCAGAGCCGGGGCCGGGGACCGGGGAGCTGTTTTTT; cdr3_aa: CASSAEPGPGTGELFF
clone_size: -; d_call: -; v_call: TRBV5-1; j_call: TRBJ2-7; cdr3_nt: TGCGCCAGCAGCTGGGACAAAGCCTACGAGCAGTACTTC; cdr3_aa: CASSWDKAYEQYF
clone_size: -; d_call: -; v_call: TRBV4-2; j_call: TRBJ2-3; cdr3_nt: TGTGCCAGCAGCCAGGGGGGCACAGGGGCAGATACGCAGTATTTT; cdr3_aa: CASSQGGTGADTQYF
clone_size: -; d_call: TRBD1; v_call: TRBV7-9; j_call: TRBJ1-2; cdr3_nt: TGTGCCAGCAGGACAGGGGAAGTCTCTGGCTACACCTTC; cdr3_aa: CASRTGEVSGYTF